These 27 T cell receptor beta chains were sequenced from one sample in a study of early T cells in non-severe SARS-CoV-2 infection. TCRdb reprocessed the 5' RACE reads via MiXCR and lists one record per CDR3 protein. Of 46,000 or so distinct CDR3 sequences in the sample, 3% to 4% were seen once. Input material: whole blood. All receptors derive from an adult who was a healthcare worker with PCR-confirmed SARS-CoV-2 infection or an uninfected control (not recorded which).

In this sample, this clonotype turned up many times. The chain combines TRBV5-1 with TRBJ1-2; D not resolved. This CDR3 region has 14 residues. V was pared by 1 base and J by 0 bases, with 7 bases between. Germline loops: CDR1 SGHRS, CDR2 YFSETQ. The CDR3 DNA follows: TGCGCCAGCAGCTTGCAGGCATCTAACTATGGCTACACCTTC. Amino acids: CASSLQASNYGYTF.

This clonotype occurred many times. This chain joins TRBV30 and TRBJ1-1; D ambiguous. The CDR3 totals 14 residues. Germline assignment: CDR1 GTSNPN and CDR2 SVGIG (reference sequence). V lost 4 bases, J lost 0 bases, and 12 bases lay in between. CDR3 nucleotide sequence: TGTGCCTGGAACACGCCCAACATGAACACTGAAGCTTTCTTT. Translated, it gives CAWNTPNMNTEAFF.

This clonotype was detected ten times or more. This chain connects TRBV11-2 to TRBJ2-1; 7 bases are shared with TRBD1. Germline CDR1 is SGHAT and CDR2 is FQNNGV. The CDR3 totals 15 residues. The trim removed 3 bases at V and 7 bases at J, leaving 9 bases unmatched. DNA for the CDR3: TGTGCCAGCAGCTTGGGGTGGGGCAGGGGGAATGAGCAGTTCTTC. Translation gives CASSLGWGRGNEQFF.

This clonotype was counted ten times or more. This chain joins TRBV30 and TRBJ1-1; 7 positions agree with TRBD1. There are 13 residues in the CDR3. From germline, CDR1 is GTSNPN and CDR2 SVGIG (reference sequence). V was pared by 0 bases and J by 4 bases, with 2 bases of the junction left unmatched. The CDR3 DNA follows: TGTGCCTGGAGTGTACAGGGGAGCACTGAAGCTTTCTTT. Translated: CAWSVQGSTEAFF.

This clonotype was recorded many times. V and J are TRBV5-1 and TRBJ2-3; 9 bases are shared with TRBD2. Germline trimming cut 0 bases from V and 2 bases from J; bases unmatched to any gene: 4. The CDR3 is made up of 16 amino acids. The germline V gene encodes CDR1 SGHRS and CDR2 YFSETQ. CDR3 loop: CASSLGSSGNTDTQYF. For the CDR3, the DNA is TGCGCCAGCAGCTTGGGGTCTAGCGGGAACACAGATACGCAGTATTTT.

This clonotype occurred many times. V gene TRBV5-1 combines with J gene TRBJ2-5; D not resolved. The germline V and J ends were trimmed by 5 bases and 1 base, with 9 bases remaining between them. Germline V gene lookup returns CDR1 SGHRS and CDR2 YFSETQ. CDR3 length: 13 residues. The CDR3 here is CASRGSPQETQYF. The DNA of the CDR3 is TGCGCCAGCAGGGGTAGCCCCCAAGAGACCCAGTACTTC.

This clonotype has at least ten counts. CDR3 bases: TGCGCCAGCAGCCAGGAGGGACAGGGGGCAGTTTACAATGAGCAGTTCTTC. Its protein is CASSQEGQGAVYNEQFF. This chain joins TRBV10-1 and TRBJ2-1; 12 nucleotides agree with TRBD1. Trimming removed 6 bases from V and 4 bases from J; junction bases left unmatched: 10. The CDR3 totals 17 residues. Germline CDR1 and CDR2: WNHNN and SYGVQD (reference sequence).

This clonotype was counted at least ten times. The V and J genes are TRBV20-1 and TRBJ2-1; 13 nucleotides align to TRBD2. J gave up 6 bases and V 6 bases, and 5 bases lay outside the gene matches. The CDR3 consists of 14 residues. Germline V gene lookup returns CDR1 DFQATT and CDR2 SNEGSKA (reference sequence). CDR3 protein: CSARLAGGVNEQFF. The DNA of the CDR3 is TGCAGTGCCAGACTAGCGGGGGGTGTCAATGAGCAGTTCTTC.

This clonotype was counted a few times. The chain links TRBV25-1 to TRBJ2-5; 8 bases fit TRBD2. The CDR3 is 13 residues long. In germline, CDR1 is MGHDK, CDR2 SYGVNS. V was pared by 4 bases and J by 4 bases, with 2 bases of the junction left unmatched. CDR3 bases: TGTGCCAGCAGTGCCGGGGGGGGAGAGACCCAGTACTTC. It encodes CASSAGGGETQYF.

This clonotype was found many times. The rearrangement joins TRBV9 to TRBJ1-2; D is possibly TRBD1 (5 bases). V lost 4 bases and J lost 4, with 8 bases in between. The CDR3 is 12 amino acids. The germline V gene has CDR1 SGDLS and CDR2 YYNGEE. The CDR3 DNA sequence: TGTGCCAGCAGCAGTGGGGCCTATGGCTACACCTTC. Protein sequence: CASSSGAYGYTF.

The chain is built from TRBV27 and TRBJ2-1; D uncertain. The germline CDR1 and CDR2 sequences are MNHEY and SMNVEV (reference sequence). Trimming left V 7 bases short and J 7 bases short, with 14 bases between. The CDR3 is 13 residues long. CDR3 DNA sequence: TGTGCCAGCATGTTAGATGAACATAATGAGCAGTTCTTC. Residues: CASMLDEHNEQFF.

The chain links TRBV20-1 to TRBJ2-7, with D hard to call. Germline values: CDR1 DFQATT, CDR2 SNEGSKA (reference sequence). This CDR3 is built from 14 residues. The V end was cut by 3 bases, the J end by 0 bases, with 12 bases between. The DNA for the CDR3 is TGCAGTGCTAGCAGGCCGCAAAACTCCTACGAGCAGTACTTC. This codes for CSASRPQNSYEQYF.

This clonotype came up many times. The chain links TRBV6-6 to TRBJ1-1, with 9 bases aligning to TRBD1. Germline CDR1 MNHNY, CDR2 SVGAGI (reference sequence). V was pared by 2 bases and J by 1 base, with 5 bases of the junction left unmatched. The CDR3 consists of 16 residues. DNA for the CDR3: TGTGCCAGCAGTTACCCTTGGGACAGGGCGAACACTGAAGCTTTCTTT. It translates to CASSYPWDRANTEAFF.

The chain links TRBV4-2 to TRBJ2-3; 11 bases are shared with TRBD2. The germline V gene encodes CDR1 LGHNA and CDR2 YNFKEQ. CDR3 length: 16 residues. J lost 0 bases, V lost 2 bases, and 1 base had no gene match. The CDR3 loop reads CASSQRLAGSTDTQYF. For the CDR3, the DNA is TGTGCCAGCAGCCAAAGACTAGCGGGGAGCACAGATACGCAGTATTTT.

Ten or more counts support this clonotype. The CDR3 sequence is CASSLELAGETQYF. The CDR3 DNA sequence: TGTGCCAGCAGCTTAGAACTAGCGGGAGAGACCCAGTACTTC. The chain carries TRBV11-2 and TRBJ2-5, with TRBD2 identical over 9 bases. CDR3 size: 14 residues. Per the germline V gene, CDR1 is SGHAT and CDR2 is FQNNGV. The trim removed 0 bases at V and 4 bases at J, leaving 0 bases unmatched.

In nucleotides, the CDR3 is TGTGCCAGCAGCTATACCTGGGGCTACGAGCAGTACTTC. Amino acids: CASSYTWGYEQYF. The chain uses TRBV27 and TRBJ2-7, with D uncertain. The germline V and J ends were trimmed by 6 bases and 3 bases, with 12 bases remaining between them. Per germline, CDR1 MNHEY and CDR2 SMNVEV (reference sequence). The CDR3 loop spans 13 amino acids.

This clonotype was seen many times. J is TRBJ2-5 and V is TRBV6-5; D not certain. Germline CDR1 and CDR2: MNHEY and SVGAGI. Deletions cut 10 bases from V and 1 base from J, with 7 bases between. The CDR3 sequence is 11 residues long. The CDR3 coding sequence is TGTGCCACCCGGGTCCAAGAGACCCAGTACTTC. It yields the protein CATRVQETQYF.

This clonotype was recorded many times. The chain employs TRBV18 and TRBJ2-1; D not resolved. The germline gives CDR1 KGHSH, CDR2 LQKENI. This CDR3 has 13 amino acids. Trimming stripped 2 bases from V and 9 bases from J, with 11 bases between. The CDR3 coding sequence is TGTGCCAGCTCACCAATAGAGCGCGGTGAGCAGTTCTTC. Protein: CASSPIERGEQFF.

The sample holds many counts of this clonotype. One end of the junction fails to match germline, which may point to a read error. The CDR3 loop reads CASSQDRGSENTIYF. The DNA for the CDR3 is TGTGCCAGCAGTCAAGACAGAGGCTCTGAAAACACCATATATTTT. The rearrangement uses TRBV6-2 or TRBV6-3 and TRBJ1-3, with D maybe TRBD1 (5 bases). The germline V gene has CDR1 MNHEY and CDR2 SVGEGT. This CDR3 is 15 amino acids long.

This clonotype was counted only a few times. The chain carries TRBV4-1 and TRBJ1-2; D is unresolved. The V and J ends lost 0 bases and 4 bases respectively, with 21 bases between them. The CDR3 consists of 18 residues. Germline V gives CDR1 MGHRA, CDR2 YSYEKL. Here the CDR3 reads CASSQEPDRFRWSYGYTF. The DNA for the CDR3 is TGCGCCAGCAGCCAAGAACCAGACCGATTCCGGTGGAGCTATGGCTACACCTTC.

The chain uses TRBV2 and TRBJ1-4, with TRBD1 as a possible D gene (5 bases). The CDR3 is 15 residues long. The V end was cut by 6 bases, the J end by 0 bases, with 11 bases between. Germline V CDR1 and CDR2: SNHLY, FYNNEI. CDR3 DNA: TGTGCCAGCAGAGCAGGGCCCACAACTAATGAAAAACTGTTTTTT. The encoded protein is CASRAGPTTNEKLFF. Full variable domain (missing parts from reference TRBV2 and TRBJ1-4): EPEVTQTPSHQVTQMGQEVILRCVPISNHLYFYWYRQILGQKVEFLVSFYNNEISEKSEIFDDQFSVERPDGSNFTLKIRSTKLEDSAMYFCASRAGPTTNEKLFFGSGTQLSVL.

Many counts were recorded for this clonotype. This chain joins TRBV7-9 and TRBJ1-1; D is ambiguous. The CDR3 consists of 13 residues. The germline gives CDR1 SEHNR, CDR2 FQNEAQ (reference sequence). Trimming removed 1 base at V and 1 base at J, with 4 bases between. DNA of the CDR3: TGTGCCAGCAGCTTAGAACAGAACACTGAAGCTTTCTTT. Protein sequence: CASSLEQNTEAFF.

The rearrangement links TRBV5-1 to TRBJ2-7; either TRBD1 or TRBD2 may fit D (5 bases each). Germline-derived CDR1 and CDR2 are SGHRS and YFSETQ. The CDR3 is 16 residues long. V was clipped by 5 bases and J by 6 bases, with 24 bases between them. CDR3 sequence (DNA): TGCGCCAGCAGACCGACAACCGGGACGGCCGCATCCGAGCAGTACTTC. It codes for CASRPTTGTAASEQYF.

This clonotype was observed at least ten times. V is TRBV2 and J is TRBJ2-1; D unresolved. From germline, CDR1 is SNHLY and CDR2 FYNNEI. The CDR3 loop spans 10 amino acids. Trimming left V 3 bases short and J 6 bases short, with 0 bases between. CDR3 sequence reads: CASSDNEQFF. CDR3 DNA sequence: TGTGCCAGCAGTGACAATGAGCAGTTCTTC. The full variable domain, with the rest looked up from reference TRBV2 and TRBJ2-1, is EPEVTQTPSHQVTQMGQEVILRCVPISNHLYFYWYRQILGQKVEFLVSFYNNEISEKSEIFDDQFSVERPDGSNFTLKIRSTKLEDSAMYFCASSDNEQFFGPGTRLTVL.

Many counts were recorded for this clonotype. This chain connects TRBV7-8 to TRBJ2-7, with D possibly TRBD2 on 6 matching bases. Per the germline V gene, CDR1 is SGHVS and CDR2 is FQNEAQ. V lost 8 bases, J lost 3 bases, and 17 bases lay in between. The CDR3 contains 14 residues. The CDR3 here is CASQPTDYDYEQYF. The DNA of the CDR3 is TGTGCCAGCCAACCTACGGACTACGACTACGAGCAGTACTTC.

At least ten counts were recorded for this clonotype. The J gene is TRBJ2-1, the V gene TRBV6-1; D may be TRBD2 (6 bases). This CDR3 comprises 16 residues. V was pared by 4 bases and J by 3 bases, with 16 bases between. Germline V gene sequence: CDR1 MNHNS, CDR2 SASEGT. The CDR3 region is CASSGGLSVYYNEQFF. Here the CDR3 DNA reads TGTGCCAGCAGTGGGGGACTGAGCGTCTACTACAATGAGCAGTTCTTC.

The rearrangement uses TRBV4-1 and TRBJ2-1; D is perhaps TRBD2 (5 bases). Germline values: CDR1 MGHRA, CDR2 YSYEKL. The CDR3 is made up of 13 amino acids. The ends were cut back, 3 bases at V and 8 bases at J, with 11 bases in the middle. As DNA, the CDR3 is TGCGCCAGCAGCCAGGGAGCCCGGTATGAGCAGTTCTTC. Translation: CASSQGARYEQFF.